This is a list of T cell receptor beta chains from one sample in a study of shared clonotypes between healthy human individuals. Assay used: immunoSEQ multiplex PCR; TCRdb lists only in-frame clones, some missing. Here the sample spans some 2.1 million clones, about 95% being singletons. Sample: naive CD8+ T cells sorted from blood. Receptors were obtained from a man younger than 35 in good health. Each CDR3 is given with its conserved first and last residue. D genes are given only for firm matches. A clone size is listed for some rows: how often the clone was seen (once, few, many), or a class if it is expanded.

J gene,V gene,D gene,clone size,CDR3 DNA,CDR3 protein
TRBJ2-5,TRBV6-5,TRBD1,-,TGTGCCAGCAGTTACACCGACAGGGCCGAGACCCAGTACTTC,CASSYTDRAETQYF
TRBJ2-3,TRBV7-9,TRBD2,-,TGTGCCAGCAGGGCCGGGACTAGCGCCACAGATACGCAGTATTTT,CASRAGTSATDTQYF
TRBJ2-5,TRBV18,-,-,TGTGCCAGCTCAACCCAAGAGACCCAGTACTTC,CASSTQETQYF
TRBJ1-1,TRBV29-1,-,-,TGCAGCGTTGAAGAGGGGTTTGGCACTGAAGCTTTCTTT,CSVEEGFGTEAFF
TRBJ2-7,TRBV14,-,-,TGTGCCAGCAGCCCAACGGAATTCTCCTACGAGCAGTACTTC,CASSPTEFSYEQYF
TRBJ1-5,TRBV7-3,TRBD1,-,TGTGCCAGCAGCGCCGGGACAGGCCTTCAGCCCCAGCATTTT,CASSAGTGLQPQHF
TRBJ2-5,TRBV27,-,-,TGTGCCAGCAGCCATCTAGGAGTGAGGGGCCAAGAGACCCAGTACTTC,CASSHLGVRGQETQYF
TRBJ2-1,TRBV7-3,TRBD2,-,TGTGCCAGCAGCTTGACTGGCGGGGGGTACAATGAGCAGTTCTTC,CASSLTGGGYNEQFF
TRBJ2-7,TRBV19,-,-,TGTGCCAGTAGTGCCCAGGGTTACGAGCAGTACTTC,CASSAQGYEQYF
TRBJ1-2,TRBV9,TRBD1,-,TGTGCCAGCAGTCCGGGACAGGGACTGATCGGCTACACCTTC,CASSPGQGLIGYTF
TRBJ2-1,TRBV7-3,TRBD2,-,TGTGCCAGCAGCCCAACCGGGGGGTACAATGAGCAGTTCTTC,CASSPTGGYNEQFF
TRBJ1-2,TRBV13,-,-,TGTGCCAGCAGCCGATCGGGACTCGGGGATAACTATGGCTACACCTTC,CASSRSGLGDNYGYTF
TRBJ2-1,TRBV4-2,TRBD1,-,TGTGCCAGCAGCCAAGGAGACAGGGTTTCGGACAATGAGCAGTTCTTC,CASSQGDRVSDNEQFF
TRBJ1-2,TRBV9,-,-,TGTGCCAGCAGCGTCCCAGGGTCAGTTTACTACACCTTC,CASSVPGSVYYTF
TRBJ1-1,TRBV6-5,-,-,TGTGCCAGCAGTCCCCAGTTAAACACTGAAGCTTTCTTT,CASSPQLNTEAFF
TRBJ2-2,TRBV30,-,-,TGTGCCTGGAGTGCAGGCACAACCGGGGAGCTGTTTTTT,CAWSAGTTGELFF
TRBJ1-2,TRBV6-6,-,-,TGTGCCAGCAGTTATAGTTATGCGGGGGATGGCTACACCTTC,CASSYSYAGDGYTF
TRBJ1-1,TRBV5-1,-,-,TGCGCCAGCAGCTTGGATCGGGGTTTGGGGTCATTCACTGAAGCTTTCTTT,CASSLDRGLGSFTEAFF
TRBJ1-2,TRBV27,-,-,TGTGCCAGCAGCAAAACAGGGACGTCTTTAGGCTACACCTTC,CASSKTGTSLGYTF
TRBJ2-2,TRBV13,TRBD2,-,TGTGCCAGCACCTCAGAGACTAGCGGGAGTATCGGGGAGCTGTTTTTT,CASTSETSGSIGELFF
TRBJ1-4,TRBV15,-,-,TGTGCCACCAGCAGAGAAGGAATAACTAATGAAAAACTGTTTTTT,CATSREGITNEKLFF
TRBJ2-7,TRBV2,TRBD2,once,TGTGCCAGCCTTACTACTAGCGGAACTACCTACGAGCAGTACTTC,CASLTTSGTTYEQYF
TRBJ2-7,TRBV5-5,TRBD1,-,TGTGCCAGCAGAGGACAGGGCTACGAGCAGTACTTC,CASRGQGYEQYF
TRBJ2-7,TRBV6-5,TRBD2,-,TGTGCCAGCAGTACTTTAGCGGGAGATAGCGAGCAGTACTTC,CASSTLAGDSEQYF
TRBJ1-5,TRBV19,-,-,TGTGCCAGTAGTTTAACAGACTATAGCAATCAGCCCCAGCATTTT,CASSLTDYSNQPQHF
TRBJ1-3,TRBV28,-,-,TGTGCCAGCAGTTTGCCCCCCTCTGGAAACACCATATATTTT,CASSLPPSGNTIYF
TRBJ1-2,TRBV6-6,TRBD1,-,TGTGCCAGCAGTGACAGGGGGCTGGTACGTGGCTACACCTTC,CASSDRGLVRGYTF
TRBJ1-1,TRBV5-4,-,-,TGTGCCAGCAGCCTTGGAGGGCTTGAAGCTTTCTTT,CASSLGGLEAFF
TRBJ2-4,TRBV2,-,-,TGTGCCAGCAGTTACAGGGATAGTAAGGACATTCAGTACTTC,CASSYRDSKDIQYF
TRBJ2-7,TRBV5-6,-,-,TGTGCCAGCAGCTTGATAAGAGACTACGAGCAGTACTTC,CASSLIRDYEQYF
TRBJ2-7,TRBV19,-,-,TGTGCCAGTAGTATGGGACTGACATACGAGCAGTACTTC,CASSMGLTYEQYF
TRBJ2-1,TRBV14,-,-,TGTGCCAGCAGCCAGGGGGCATACAATGAGCAGTTCTTC,CASSQGAYNEQFF
TRBJ1-2,TRBV9,TRBD1,-,TGTGCCAGCAGCCTCCGAGTTGGGGACAGGGTTCCTAACTATGGCTACACCTTC,CASSLRVGDRVPNYGYTF